This is a list of T cell receptor beta chains from one sample in a study of blood T cell repertoires in COVID-19. The assay was immunoSEQ multiplex PCR, and TCRdb's table has in-frame clones only and misses some. Of 55,000 to 65,000 clones detected, more than 80% appear once; the ten largest clones hold roughly 9.2%. The sequencing input was peripheral blood. The receptors originated from an elderly woman with active COVID-19. The CDR3 runs from the conserved cysteine through the conserved F or W. Each record gives: J gene, D gene, clone size, V gene, CDR3 DNA, CDR3 protein. A D gene is named only where the DNA matches it firmly. Clone size is shown for a subset of rows, as once, few, many or a class of expanded clone.

TRBJ2-2 | TRBD1 | . | TRBV28 | TGTGCCAGCAGATCTCCCCCGCGACAGGGTATGACCGGGGAGCTGTTTTTT | CASRSPPRQGMTGELFF
TRBJ1-1 | . | . | TRBV5-5 | TGTGCCAGCAGCTTGGGCAGAGCGACTGAAGCTTTCTTT | CASSLGRATEAFF
TRBJ1-4 | . | . | TRBV5-1 | TGCGCCAGCAGCTTGGAGGAAGGGAGCGGAAAACTGTTTTTT | CASSLEEGSGKLFF
TRBJ1-3 | . | once | TRBV21-1 | TGTGCCAGCAGCCGCGGACAGGCGGGAGGAAACACCATATATTTT | CASSRGQAGGNTIYF
TRBJ2-2 | . | . | TRBV18 | TGTGCCAGCTCACCAGTAAGGCAGGCCAACACCGGGGAGCTGTTTTTT | CASSPVRQANTGELFF
TRBJ1-4 | . | . | TRBV3-1/TRBV3-2 | TGTGCCAGCAGCCTAGGACAGCTTAATGAAAAACTGTTTTTT | CASSLGQLNEKLFF
TRBJ1-2 | TRBD1 | . | TRBV6-5 | TGTGCCAGCAGTCAGGACAGGGGGAATGGCTACACCTTC | CASSQDRGNGYTF
TRBJ2-2 | . | . | TRBV6-1 | TGTGCCAGCAGTGGTGGCGGGACGGCGAACACCGGGGAGCTGTTTTTT | CASSGGGTANTGELFF
TRBJ1-1 | . | few | TRBV30 | TGTGCCTGGAGTGGAGACTCAGGGGACCTCCAAGCTTTCTTT | CAWSGDSGDLQAFF
TRBJ1-1 | . | . | TRBV5-4 | TGTGCCAGCAGCTGGGGTCCGCGGGGGCGGGAGAACACTGAAGCTTTCTTT | CASSWGPRGRENTEAFF
TRBJ1-2 | . | . | TRBV9 | TGTGCCAGCAGCCCTACAGGAGTGGATGGCTACACCTTC | CASSPTGVDGYTF
TRBJ1-2 | . | once | TRBV4-2 | TGTGCCAGCAGCCCCGGGGAGGGGGTTCGTAACTATGGCTACACCTTC | CASSPGEGVRNYGYTF
TRBJ2-6 | . | . | TRBV5-1 | TGCGCCAGCAGCTCAAGTAGCTCTGGGGCCAACGTCCTGACTTTC | CASSSSSSGANVLTF
TRBJ1-2 | . | . | TRBV3-1/TRBV3-2 | TGTGCCAGCAGCCAAGGCGGGAAGGTGGGCTACACCTTC | CASSQGGKVGYTF
TRBJ2-1 | TRBD2 | . | TRBV13 | TGTGCCAGCAGCTCTACCTGGACTAGCGGGGGGTGGGATGAGCAGTTCTTC | CASSSTWTSGGWDEQFF
TRBJ2-5 | . | . | TRBV4-2 | TGTGCCAGCAGCCAAGAGGACAGCCAAGAGACCCAGTACTTC | CASSQEDSQETQYF
TRBJ2-1 | TRBD2 | . | TRBV28 | TGTGCCAGCAGGCCAGGGGGACTAGCTTACAATGAGCAGTTCTTC | CASRPGGLAYNEQFF
TRBJ2-3 | . | . | TRBV4-2 | TGTGCCAGCAGCTCCGTCCGGGACACAGATACGCAGTATTTT | CASSSVRDTDTQYF
TRBJ2-4 | TRBD2 | . | TRBV7-9 | TGTGCCAGCAGCTTATCTAGCGGGGGGTCCAAAAACATTCAGTACTTC | CASSLSSGGSKNIQYF
TRBJ2-3 | TRBD2 | . | TRBV27 | TGTGCCAGCAGTAGTAGCGGGAGGGCCGGAGATACGCAGTATTTT | CASSSSGRAGDTQYF
TRBJ2-6 | . | . | TRBV18 | TGTGCCAGCTCACCAACAGCTTCTGGGGCCAACGTCCTGACTTTC | CASSPTASGANVLTF
TRBJ2-2 | . | . | TRBV3-1/TRBV3-2 | TGTGCCAGCAGCCTCCGGGGAGCGAACACCGGGGAGCTGTTTTTT | CASSLRGANTGELFF
TRBJ2-5 | TRBD1 | once | TRBV3-1/TRBV3-2 | TGTGCCAGCAGCCCACGGACCGTCACAGGGGGCTCGGAGACCCAGTACTTC | CASSPRTVTGGSETQYF
TRBJ2-5 | . | . | TRBV6-5 | TGTGCCAGCAGTAGAGCGCTCGATGGAGAGACCCAGTACTTC | CASSRALDGETQYF
TRBJ2-5 | TRBD2 | . | TRBV5-1 | TGCGCCAGCAGCTTTGGCGGGACTAGCGGAGAAGAGACCCAGTACTTC | CASSFGGTSGEETQYF
TRBJ2-5 | . | . | TRBV7-2 | TGTGCCAGCAGCTTAAACCCGACAGGCCAAGAGACCCAGTACTTC | CASSLNPTGQETQYF
TRBJ2-1 | TRBD2 | . | TRBV7-2 | TGTGCCAGCAGCTCTCTAGCGGCGTACAATGAGCAGTTCTTC | CASSSLAAYNEQFF
TRBJ2-1 | TRBD2 | . | TRBV19 | TGTGCCAGTAGTATCTCCCAGCGGGACCGGGATGAGCAGTTCTTC | CASSISQRDRDEQFF
TRBJ2-3 | TRBD2 | . | TRBV5-1 | TGCGCCAGCAGCCCCACAGCGGGGCCCACAGATACGCAGTATTTT | CASSPTAGPTDTQYF
TRBJ2-7 | . | once | TRBV7-2 | TGTGCCAGCAGCTTAGCAGGGGGGGTGGGTCCCTACGAGCAGTACTTC | CASSLAGGVGPYEQYF
TRBJ1-5 | TRBD1 | . | TRBV7-9 | TGTGCCAGCAGCTTAGACGGGACAGGCTATCAGCCCCAGCATTTT | CASSLDGTGYQPQHF
TRBJ1-2 | . | . | TRBV2 | TGTGCCAGCAGTAAAAGGGGTGAAGACAGGCTTTATGGCTACACCTTC | CASSKRGEDRLYGYTF
TRBJ1-6 | TRBD1 | . | TRBV6-4 | TGTGCCAGCAGTCAGACAGGGGACAATTCACCCCTCCACTTT | CASSQTGDNSPLHF
TRBJ2-1 | TRBD2 | . | TRBV19 | TGTGCCAGTAGTACGTCTAGCGGGAAGCAGTTCTTC | CASSTSSGKQFF
TRBJ1-5 | . | . | TRBV6-5 | TGTGCCAGCAGCATCGCAGGGGCTCTCCAGCCCCAGCATTTT | CASSIAGALQPQHF
TRBJ2-3 | . | . | TRBV12-5 | TGTGCTAGTGGTTTGCTGGCTGGCGGGACAGATACGCAGTATTTT | CASGLLAGGTDTQYF
TRBJ1-2 | . | . | TRBV11-2 | TGTGCCAGCAGCTTAGATGGCCCCGGGGGGTATGGCTACACCTTC | CASSLDGPGGYGYTF
TRBJ2-3 | TRBD2 | . | TRBV18 | TGTGCCAGCTCAACTAATAGCGGGGGGATCACAGATACGCAGTATTTT | CASSTNSGGITDTQYF
TRBJ2-7 | . | once | TRBV5-4 | TGTGCCAGCAGCTCAACACAGGGTGGATGGGCCTACGAGCAGTACTTC | CASSSTQGGWAYEQYF
TRBJ2-2 | . | once | TRBV15 | TGTGCCACCAGCAGAACCGGGACAACGAACACCGGGGAGCTGTTTTTT | CATSRTGTTNTGELFF
TRBJ2-2 | TRBD1 | . | TRBV5-1 | TGCGCCAGCAGCTCCTCGGGACAGGGGGCCGGGGAGCTGTTTTTT | CASSSSGQGAGELFF
TRBJ1-1 | TRBD1 | . | TRBV6-5 | TGTGCCAGCAGATCGACAGGGTTGAAGGCTGAAGCTTTCTTT | CASRSTGLKAEAFF
TRBJ2-5 | . | . | TRBV23-1 | TGCGCCAGCATCCGCGTCGGGGAGACCCAGTACTTC | CASIRVGETQYF
TRBJ1-4 | . | once | TRBV7-2 | TGTGCCAGCAGCTTAAACTATGGATATGAAAAACTGTTTTTT | CASSLNYGYEKLFF
TRBJ2-5 | TRBD2 | . | TRBV5-4 | TGTGCCAGCAGCCGAACTAGCGGGGGGGCCCCGGAGACCCAGTACTTC | CASSRTSGGAPETQYF
TRBJ2-2 | TRBD2 | once | TRBV5-1 | TGCGCCAGCAGCTTGGAGGGACTATCGAACACCGGGGAGCTGTTTTTT | CASSLEGLSNTGELFF
TRBJ2-5 | . | . | TRBV5-4 | TGTGCCAGCAGCCGGACAGAAGAGACCCAGTACTTC | CASSRTEETQYF
TRBJ2-2 | . | . | TRBV11-3 | TGTGCCAGCAGCCCTCGGACAGATAACACCGGGGAGCTGTTTTTT | CASSPRTDNTGELFF
TRBJ1-1 | . | few | TRBV27 | TGTGCCAGCCGGGGGCAGACGGGAGGAAGGACTGAAGCTTTCTTT | CASRGQTGGRTEAFF
TRBJ2-1 | TRBD1 | once | TRBV7-9 | TGTGCCAGCAGCCGGCCAAATGGACAGGGCCAATTGGATGAGCAGTTCTTC | CASSRPNGQGQLDEQFF
TRBJ2-5 | TRBD2 | . | TRBV7-8 | TGTGCCAGCAGCCCAGGGGTCAGCGGGGGGCCGTGGGAGACCCAGTACTTC | CASSPGVSGGPWETQYF
TRBJ2-2 | . | . | TRBV5-6 | TGTGCCAGCAGCCGACCGGGGTCTGGGGAGCTGTTTTTT | CASSRPGSGELFF
TRBJ2-3 | TRBD2 | . | TRBV6-1 | TGTGCCAGCAGTGACGTGTGGGAGGGAGCAGATACGCAGTATTTT | CASSDVWEGADTQYF
TRBJ1-5 | . | . | TRBV21-1 | TGTGCCAGCAGCAAGGCGGACAGGAATCAGCCCCAGCATTTT | CASSKADRNQPQHF
TRBJ2-2 | TRBD2 | . | TRBV5-1 | TGCGCCAGCAGCTCAATGGCGGGGGGACACCAATACACCGGGGAGCTGTTTTTT | CASSSMAGGHQYTGELFF